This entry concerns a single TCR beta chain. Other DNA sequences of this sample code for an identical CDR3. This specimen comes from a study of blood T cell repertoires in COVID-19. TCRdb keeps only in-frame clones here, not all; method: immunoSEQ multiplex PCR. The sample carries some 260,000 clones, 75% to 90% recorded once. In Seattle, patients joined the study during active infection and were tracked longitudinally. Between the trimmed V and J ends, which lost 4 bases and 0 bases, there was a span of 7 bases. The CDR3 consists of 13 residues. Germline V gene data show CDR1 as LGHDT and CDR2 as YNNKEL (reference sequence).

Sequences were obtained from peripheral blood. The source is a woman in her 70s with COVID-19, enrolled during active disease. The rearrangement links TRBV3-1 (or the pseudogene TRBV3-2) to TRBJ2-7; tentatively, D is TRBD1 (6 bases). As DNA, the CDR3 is TGTGCCAGCAGCCCGACAGGCTCCTACGAGCAGTACTTC. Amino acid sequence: CASSPTGSYEQYF.